The 23 T cell receptor beta chains below come from one sample, sequenced in a study of beta chain features in type 1 diabetes. Sequenced material consisted of expressed TCRB transcripts (all of the isolated RNA was reverse transcribed). This table comes from immunoSEQ multiplex PCR, and its TCRdb copy is limited to in-frame clones, with some not included. Of approximately 200,000 clones in the sample, around 9.6% were seen once. The sequenced sample was naive CD4+ T cells from blood. These receptors were taken from a woman aged 18 to 35 in good health.

This clone showed up just a few times. As DNA, the CDR3 is TGTGCCAGCAGGGCGACAGGGTATTCACCCCTCCACTTT. Translation: CASRATGYSPLHF. The J gene is TRBJ1-6, the V gene TRBV27, with TRBD1 identical over 7 bases. The CDR3 totals 13 residues. Germline V gene sequence: CDR1 MNHEY, CDR2 SMNVEV (reference sequence). The ends lost 6 bases at V and 8 bases at J; junction bases unmatched: 4.

The sample holds a few counts of this clone. The chain carries TRBV6-4 and TRBJ1-1; maybe TRBD1 (6 bases). The CDR3 has 13 residues. V gave up 6 bases and J gave up 1 base, with 9 bases separating them. Germline CDR1 MRHNA, CDR2 SNTAGT. The CDR3 DNA follows: TGTGCCAGCAGGACGACAGGGAACACTGAAGCTTTCTTT. This translates into CASRTTGNTEAFF.

CDR3 in amino acids: CAWAGTVNSPLHF. The CDR3 bases are TGTGCCTGGGCCGGGACAGTGAATTCACCCCTCCACTTT. V gene TRBV30 combines with J gene TRBJ1-6, with 7 positions matching TRBD1. The germline V gene encodes CDR1 GTSNPN and CDR2 SVGIG (reference sequence). The V segment lost 5 bases and the J segment 7 bases; nucleotides outside the gene matches: 5. The CDR3 runs 13 residues. The whole variable domain, filled in from reference TRBV30 and TRBJ1-6, reads SQTIHQWPATLVQPVGSPLSLECTVEGTSNPNLYWYRQAAGRGLQLLFYSVGIGQISSEVPQNLSASRPQDRQFILSSKKLLLSDSGFYLCAWAGTVNSPLHFGNGTRLTVT.

This clone was detected a few times. The rearrangement uses TRBV30 and TRBJ1-1, with 12 bases fitting TRBD1. Germline-derived CDR1 and CDR2 are GTSNPN and SVGIG (reference sequence). J lost 3 bases, V lost 0 bases, and 8 bases had no gene match. The CDR3 has 17 residues. The CDR3, as DNA: TGTGCCTGGAGTGTTTCTGGGACAGGGGGCGCGTACACTGAAGCTTTCTTT. Protein: CAWSVSGTGGAYTEAFF.

This clone appeared a few times. The rearrangement joins TRBV5-4 to TRBJ2-5; no clear D gene. The J call is doubtful: the DNA matches TRBJ2-7 better. CDR3 length: 12 residues. CDR1 SGHNT and CDR2 YYREEE come from the germline V gene (reference sequence). CDR3 protein: CASSLDYYEQYF. The CDR3 DNA reads as TGTGCCAGCAGCTTGGACTACTACGAGCAGTACTTC.

On this clone: An end of the junction does not agree with germline; a read error may underlie this. This chain uses TRBV28 with TRBJ2-5; 8 bases line up with TRBD2. Germline CDR1 and CDR2: MDHEN and SYDVKM. This CDR3 is built from 14 residues. CDR3 nucleotides: TGTGCCAGCAGCAGAACCGGACTAGCCATCTCCCTGGACTTC. It encodes CASSRTGLAISLDF.

This clone turned up a few times. V usage is TRBV28 and J usage is TRBJ1-1, with TRBD1 matching 7 bases. The CDR3 is 14 residues long. V shed 3 bases, J shed 11 bases, and the junction held 12 bases outside the gene matches. CDR1 and CDR2 (germline): MDHEN, SYDVKM. CDR3 region: CASSLTREGGKAFF. The CDR3 region has the DNA TGTGCCAGCAGTTTGACACGGGAAGGGGGCAAGGCTTTCTTT.

The chain carries TRBV27 and TRBJ2-7; 12 bases are a match to TRBD1. The length of the CDR3 is 16 residues. V shed 6 bases, J shed 6 bases, and the junction held 12 bases outside the gene matches. Germline values: CDR1 MNHEY, CDR2 SMNVEV (reference sequence). CDR3 nucleotides: TGTGCCAGCAGCGAAAGGGACAGGGGGCCTTTGTCCGAGCAGTACTTC. This translates into CASSERDRGPLSEQYF.

The V gene is TRBV19, the J gene TRBJ2-1, with TRBD2 matching 9 bases. The CDR3 has 17 residues. V was pared by 2 bases and J by 4 bases, with 9 bases of the junction left unmatched. Looked up from germline, CDR1 is LNHDA and CDR2 is SQIVND (reference sequence). DNA for the CDR3: TGTGCCAGTAGTATAAGAACCGGGACTAGCTCGTACAATGAGCAGTTCTTC. Protein product: CASSIRTGTSSYNEQFF.

This chain links TRBV6-1 with TRBJ2-1; TRBD2 agrees at 9 bases. Germline V gives CDR1 MNHNS, CDR2 SASEGT. This CDR3 comprises 14 residues. The V segment lost 6 bases and the J segment 8 bases; nucleotides outside the gene matches: 8. The CDR3 nucleotides are TGTGCCAGCAGGATGGGCGGGGGGGCCCATGAGCAGTTCTTC. It codes for CASRMGGGAHEQFF.

The chain combines TRBV5-1 with TRBJ2-3; 13 nucleotides agree with TRBD2. Germline-derived CDR1 and CDR2 are SGHRS and YFSETQ. J was trimmed by 4 bases and V by 0 bases; bases with no gene match: 2. This CDR3 spans 16 amino acids. The CDR3 sequence: CASSLGLAGGSDTQYF. The CDR3 DNA follows: TGCGCCAGCAGCTTGGGACTAGCGGGGGGTTCAGATACGCAGTATTTT.

This clone was observed a few times. The chain has TRBV7-6 and TRBJ2-7; TRBD2 agrees at 7 bases. The trim removed 8 bases at V and 3 bases at J, leaving 1 base unmatched. Per the germline V gene, CDR1 is SGHVS and CDR2 is FNYEAQ. The CDR3 covers 11 residues. The CDR3 nucleotides read TGTGCCAGCGGCGGGGGCTACGAGCAGTACTTC. Its translation: CASGGGYEQYF.

The V and J genes are TRBV28 and TRBJ2-4; 8 bases map to TRBD1. In germline, CDR1 is MDHEN, CDR2 SYDVKM. Germline trimming cut 5 bases from V and 4 bases from J; bases unmatched to any gene: 7. The CDR3 is 15 amino acids. CDR3 coding DNA: TGTGCCAGCAGTCGGGACAGGAGATTGAAAAACATTCAGTACTTC. Translated: CASSRDRRLKNIQYF. Using reference TRBV28 and TRBJ2-4 for the parts outside the CDR3, the full variable domain is DVKVTQSSRYLVKRTGEKVFLECVQDMDHENMFWYRQDPGLGLRLIYFSYDVKMKEKGDIPEGYSVSREKKERFSLILESASTNQTSMYLCASSRDRRLKNIQYFGAGTRLSVL.

The V and J genes are TRBV30 and TRBJ1-1; D is unclear. From germline, CDR1 is GTSNPN and CDR2 SVGIG (reference sequence). V gave up 2 bases and J gave up 3 bases, with 13 bases separating them. The CDR3 is 14 residues long. CDR3 protein: CAWSRRARDTEAFF. CDR3 nucleotides: TGTGCCTGGAGTCGGAGGGCGCGGGACACTGAAGCTTTCTTT.

Remarks on this clone: Different DNA sequences within this sample yield the same CDR3. V gene TRBV2 combines with J gene TRBJ2-7; TRBD1 aligns across 8 bases. This CDR3 is built from 14 residues. The junction had 1 base not matched to a gene; V was cut back by 2 bases and J by 1 base. In germline, CDR1 is SNHLY, CDR2 FYNNEI. In DNA form, the CDR3 reads TGTGCCAGCAGTGAACAGGGGGCGTCCTACGAGCAGTACTTC. It translates to CASSEQGASYEQYF.

CDR3 protein: CASSQLVPGTLDDQPQHF. In DNA form, the CDR3 reads TGCGCCAGCAGTCAATTAGTACCCGGGACACTAGACGACCAGCCCCAGCATTTT. This chain joins TRBV23-1 and TRBJ1-5; tentatively, D is TRBD1 (6 bases). TRBV23-1 falls under the ORF class, with uncertain function. This CDR3 spans 18 amino acids. The V end lost 1 base, the J end lost 7 bases, and 23 bases lay between the germline ends.

This clone was found a few times. The gene calls are TRBV4-2 and TRBJ2-5; weak D call: TRBD2 (5 bases). The length of the CDR3 is 17 residues. Germline assignment: CDR1 LGHNA and CDR2 YNFKEQ. V lost 3 bases and J lost 2, with 19 bases in between. The CDR3 DNA follows: TGTGCCAGCAGCCACTCCGTTAAAGCGGAATTTCAAGAGACCCAGTACTTC. Translating gives CASSHSVKAEFQETQYF.

In its sample, this clone was seen a few times. J is TRBJ2-4 and V is TRBV27; D might be TRBD2 (7 bases). Per the germline V gene, CDR1 is MNHEY and CDR2 is SMNVEV (reference sequence). With 3 bases removed from V and 0 bases from J, the gap between germline ends came to 18 bases. The CDR3 runs 18 residues. Written as DNA, the CDR3 is TGTGCCAGCAGTTTGGGAGGGGGGGGCTGGGGAGCCAAAAACATTCAGTACTTC. This encodes CASSLGGGGWGAKNIQYF.

The chain couples TRBV6-1 to TRBJ2-6; unclear D gene. Germline V gene lookup returns CDR1 MNHNS and CDR2 SASEGT. CDR3 length: 17 amino acids. V was clipped by 3 bases and J by 1 base, with 13 bases between them. In nucleotides, the CDR3 is TGTGCCAGCAGTGATCTAGGATTGGAATCTGGGGCCAACGTCCTGACTTTC. It is translated as CASSDLGLESGANVLTF.

The gene calls are TRBV15 and TRBJ1-4, with 8 bases fitting TRBD1. Trimming cost V 2 bases and J 7 bases; bases outside gene matches: 12. The germline V gene has CDR1 LNHNV and CDR2 YYDKDF (reference sequence). The CDR3 is made up of 17 amino acids. For the CDR3, the DNA is TGTGCCACCAGCAGATCCGACAGGGGAGGGGTGGCTGAAAAACTGTTTTTT. It translates to CATSRSDRGGVAEKLFF.

The V gene is TRBV5-1, the J gene TRBJ2-1; 10 bases map to TRBD2. Per the germline V gene, CDR1 is SGHRS and CDR2 is YFSETQ. Trimming at V came to 3 bases and at J to 4 bases, leaving 7 bases not matched to a gene. This CDR3 contains 16 residues. The chain's CDR3 is CASSSALAGAYNEQFF. In nucleotides, the CDR3 is TGCGCCAGCAGCTCCGCGCTAGCGGGAGCTTACAATGAGCAGTTCTTC.

This clone was counted between two and nine times. This sequence joins TRBV9 and TRBJ1-5; 9 bases map to TRBD1. CDR3 length: 15 residues. In germline, CDR1 is SGDLS, CDR2 YYNGEE. The V and J ends lost 4 bases and 5 bases, in that order; junction bases with no gene match: 7. This CDR3 reads CASSPGDREDQPQHF. CDR3 DNA sequence: TGTGCCAGCAGCCCGGGGGACAGGGAAGATCAGCCCCAGCATTTT.

This clone came up a few times. The gene calls are TRBV15 and TRBJ1-1; D call uncertain. The CDR3 runs 15 residues. V was clipped by 0 bases and J by 1 base, with 9 bases between them. In germline, CDR1 is LNHNV, CDR2 YYDKDF (reference sequence). This CDR3 is CATSRDLAGNTEAFF. Here the CDR3 DNA reads TGTGCCACCAGCAGAGATTTGGCAGGGAACACTGAAGCTTTCTTT.